Given below is one TCR beta chain in context. What it binds is unknown. The data originate from a study of cytomegalovirus exposure and HLA in healthy donors. It was with 60 Vbeta and 13 Jbeta primers that the PCR ran. Authors' processing steps: In a later analysis, roughly 10 million of approximately 81 million unique beta chains occurred in at least two donors. The data were produced by immunoSEQ multiplex PCR, yet TCRdb's version contains in-frame clones alone and is incomplete. That table supplies the V and J calls and clone size; D and trimming were determined from the DNA. The sample includes more than 110,000 clones, roughly 80% of them seen just once. CDR3 length: 17 amino acids. The V gene's germline CDR1 is GTSNPN and CDR2 SVGIG (reference sequence). The V and J ends lost 1 base and 2 bases, in that order; junction bases with no gene match: 9. Whole-study findings and limits: Researchers left out some V segments, among them TRBV6-2 and TRBV6-3, as indistinguishable. Later work found most CMV-associated TCR beta chains apparently HLA-restricted.

The V call is TRBV30, the J call TRBJ1-3, with 9 nucleotides matching TRBD1. The source material was PBMCs. This sequence was found in a man in his forties or fifties in good health and CMV-seropositive. CDR3: CAWSGRQGTGTGNTIYF. CDR3 DNA sequence: TGTGCCTGGAGTGGGCGACAGGGGACAGGGACTGGAAACACCATATATTTT.